The clone carrying this T cell receptor beta chain came up a few times. Its cognate antigen is unknown. The trim removed 4 bases at V and 0 bases at J, leaving 3 bases unmatched. The CDR3 has 14 residues. Per the germline V gene, CDR1 is SQVTM and CDR2 is ANQGSEA. This record comes from a study of T cell responses to AZD1222 COVID-19 vaccine. Study context: Second-dose groups at about 4 or about 12 weeks were pooled.

General observations from the study: Donors were largely white British and mainly female; clonal diversity was possibly underestimated. Researchers took repertoire samples only after the peak T cell response had come. Seropositive AZD1222 recipients at baseline numbered only five or six.

This table comes from immunoSEQ multiplex PCR, and its TCRdb copy is limited to in-frame clones, with some not included. This table has some 150,000 clones, just over 85% appearing once. V gene TRBV29-1 combines with J gene TRBJ2-7, with 10 nucleotides matching TRBD2. The source is an adult in good health. The specimen was peripheral blood, collected on day 0 of AZD1222 vaccination. CDR3 coding DNA: TGCAGCGTTGCCGGGACTAGCGACTCCTACGAGCAGTACTTC. This sequence encodes CSVAGTSDSYEQYF.